The next 9 T cell receptor beta chains were all read from a single sample in a study of early T cells in non-severe SARS-CoV-2 infection. Each CDR3 protein is one row after TCRdb ran MiXCR on the 5' RACE reads. The table includes just under 65,000 distinct CDR3 sequences, approximately 14% detected once. Specimen: whole blood. The source is an adult who was a healthcare worker with PCR-confirmed SARS-CoV-2 infection or an uninfected control (not recorded which).

In its sample, this clonotype was seen many times. This rearrangement joins TRBV2 to TRBJ1-6, with TRBD1 as a possible D gene (5 bases). V lost 3 bases, J lost 7 bases, and 10 bases lay in between. Germline CDR1 and CDR2: SNHLY and FYNNEI. This CDR3 region has 14 residues. The CDR3 nucleotides read TGTGCCAGCAGTGAGAGGGCAGGGAATTCACCCCTCCACTTT. Translating gives CASSERAGNSPLHF.

This clonotype showed up just a few times. The gene calls are TRBV11-2 and TRBJ2-3; 9 bases are shared with TRBD2. Germline V gene lookup returns CDR1 SGHAT and CDR2 FQNNGV. With V trimmed by 3 bases and J by 3 bases, 7 bases remained unmatched. The CDR3 is 16 amino acids. The CDR3 coding sequence is TGTGCCAGCAGCTTCGAGGGGAGCGGGGGGACAGATACGCAGTATTTT. Its translation: CASSFEGSGGTDTQYF.

The V call is TRBV5-4, the J call TRBJ2-3; D possibly uses TRBD1 or TRBD2 (5 bases each). CDR1 is SGHNT, CDR2 YYREEE, per germline (reference sequence). The CDR3 totals 14 residues. The V and J ends lost 1 base and 5 bases respectively, with 11 bases between them. CDR3 nucleotides: TGTGCCAGCAGCTTGTTTTTTGGGGGAGATACGCAGTATTTT. Residues: CASSLFFGGDTQYF.

This clonotype has ten or more counts. The gene calls are TRBV6-2 or TRBV6-3 and TRBJ2-3, with D unresolved. This CDR3 spans 12 amino acids. The germline CDR1 and CDR2 sequences are MNHEY and SVGEGT. V was clipped by 2 bases and J by 6 bases, with 6 bases between them. CDR3 sequence (DNA): TGTGCCAGCAGTTACGGGGTTGATACGCAGTATTTT. Translation gives CASSYGVDTQYF.

The rearrangement links TRBV20-1 to TRBJ1-5, with D perhaps matching TRBD1 (5 bases). Trimming removed 2 bases at V and 3 bases at J, with 11 bases between. The CDR3 is made up of 14 amino acids. Germline CDR1 DFQATT, CDR2 SNEGSKA (reference sequence). CDR3 loop: CSARSQGLNQPQHF. The CDR3 DNA reads as TGCAGTGCTAGAAGCCAGGGTCTCAATCAGCCCCAGCATTTT.

This clonotype was observed at least ten times. The gene calls are TRBV7-9 and TRBJ2-5; 10 nucleotides align to TRBD2. Germline CDR1 SEHNR, CDR2 FQNEAQ (reference sequence). The CDR3 spans 14 residues. V gave up 6 bases and J gave up 5 bases; unmatched junction bases: 6. CDR3 DNA: TGTGCCAGCAGTCCCAGCGGGGGGGCCGAGACCCAGTACTTC. Its translation: CASSPSGGAETQYF.

This chain connects TRBV2 to TRBJ2-4; tentatively, D is TRBD1 or TRBD2 (5 bases each). The CDR3 spans 15 residues. The ends were cut back, 7 bases at V and 0 bases at J, with 13 bases in the middle. CDR1 and CDR2 (germline): SNHLY, FYNNEI. The CDR3 bases are TGTGCCAGCAAAGGGACGGAATTAGCCAAAAACATTCAGTACTTC. Translation: CASKGTELAKNIQYF.

This clonotype was seen a few times. The rearrangement links TRBV20-1 to TRBJ1-2; 9 bases map to TRBD1. The ends lost 6 bases at V and 4 bases at J; junction bases unmatched: 6. CDR1 is DFQATT, CDR2 SNEGSKA, per germline (reference sequence). CDR3 length: 13 amino acids. The CDR3 loop is CSAEQGASYGYTF. In DNA form, the CDR3 reads TGCAGTGCAGAACAGGGGGCGAGCTATGGCTACACCTTC.

This clonotype has more than one count but fewer than ten. V usage is TRBV15 and J usage is TRBJ1-2, with TRBD1 identical over 8 bases. Germline V gene data show CDR1 as LNHNV and CDR2 as YYDKDF (reference sequence). CDR3 length: 15 residues. With 1 base clipped from V and 4 bases from J, the junction kept 5 bases outside the gene matches. The CDR3 reads CATSRGQGAGYGYTF. The CDR3 bases are TGTGCCACCAGCAGAGGTCAGGGGGCAGGCTATGGCTACACCTTC.